Sequencing of this T cell receptor (beta chain) was carried out in a study of response to subunit inactivated influenza vaccine. Study results and caveats: It was the authors' suggestion that each seasonal influenza vaccination recruits few new T cells.

Losses at the gene ends were 6 bases for V and 4 bases for J; bases not matched to a gene: 11. The CDR3 totals 15 residues. Each CDR3 protein gets one entry after TCRdb re-called the RT-PCR reads with MiXCR. The sample holds roughly 780,000 distinct CDR3 sequences, about 18% seen once. A remark on this clonotype: Its antigen is undetermined.

Specimen: PBMCs from blood, collected 5 days after vaccination. The rearrangement joins TRBV12-3 or TRBV12-4 to TRBJ2-5; 7 positions agree with TRBD2. This TCR was recovered from a man aged 45-65 years who received an inactivated influenza vaccine. The CDR3 loop is CASSLPRGRGETQYF. For the CDR3, the DNA is TGTGCCAGCAGCCTACCCCGAGGGAGGGGAGAGACCCAGTACTTC.